One and the same sample provided the 9 T cell receptor beta chains below, sequenced in a study of T-cell memory formation after mild COVID-19. MiXCR was run by TCRdb on the 5' RACE reads, yielding one entry per CDR3 protein. The sample lists about 420,000 distinct CDR3 sequences, about a quarter occurring once. The sample comprised PBMCs or a T cell subset sorted from them (not recorded which). The receptor set was obtained from an adult woman who had mild COVID-19 (a few samples of this study predate the infection). Cell type and time point are not known.

The chain carries TRBV12-3 or TRBV12-4 and TRBJ1-2; the D gene is possibly TRBD1 (6 bases). This CDR3 has 13 amino acids. V lost 6 bases and J 7 bases, leaving 15 bases between the germline ends. The CDR3 DNA follows: TGTGCCAGCAGGCCCCAGGGGCTTGGTGGCTACACCTTC. Its translation: CASRPQGLGGYTF.

This clonotype was counted between two and nine times. The chain carries TRBV9 and TRBJ2-1; 8 nucleotides match TRBD2. The CDR3 is made up of 14 amino acids. The germline V gene has CDR1 SGDLS and CDR2 YYNGEE. The V segment lost 0 bases and the J segment 8 bases; nucleotides outside the gene matches: 4. CDR3 amino acids: CASSVATGGHEQFF. DNA for the CDR3: TGTGCCAGCAGCGTAGCTACGGGGGGGCATGAGCAGTTCTTC.

This clonotype has a handful of counts. The J gene is TRBJ2-5, the V gene TRBV11-2; D may match TRBD1 or TRBD2 (6 bases each). Germline CDR1 is SGHAT and CDR2 is FQNNGV. The CDR3 is 14 residues long. V lost 3 bases, J lost 5 bases, and 13 bases lay in between. CDR3 residues: CASSFGGWAETQYF. Written as DNA, the CDR3 is TGTGCCAGCAGCTTCGGGGGCTGGGCTGAGACCCAGTACTTC.

CDR3 in DNA: TGTGCCAGCAGTGAAATAGCGGGAGGGCGGGGTGAGCAGTTCTTC. Translation: CASSEIAGGRGEQFF. This chain uses TRBV2 with TRBJ2-1; 11 bases align to TRBD2. V gave up 2 bases and J gave up 9 bases; unmatched junction bases: 6. CDR1 is SNHLY, CDR2 FYNNEI, per germline. CDR3 length: 15 amino acids.

V and J are TRBV18 and TRBJ2-5, with unresolved D. This CDR3 contains 13 residues. V lost 0 bases and J 2 bases, leaving 4 bases between the germline ends. Germline V gives CDR1 KGHSH, CDR2 LQKENI. CDR3 DNA sequence: TGTGCCAGCTCACCACCGGGTCAAGAGACCCAGTACTTC. It yields the protein CASSPPGQETQYF.

Comments on this clonotype: One end of the junction varies from germline; a read error may be responsible. CDR3 sequence: CASSSRGTENIQCF. CDR3 sequence (DNA): TGTGCCAGCAGCTCCCGGGGGACAGAAAACATTCAGTGCTTC. V and J are TRBV7-8 and TRBJ2-4, with D tentatively TRBD1 (7 bases). The V gene's germline CDR1 is SGHVS and CDR2 FQNEAQ. The CDR3 runs 14 residues.

The genes are TRBV5-5 and TRBJ2-5, with 7 nucleotides matching TRBD1. This CDR3 is 15 amino acids long. Germline values: CDR1 SGHKS, CDR2 YYEKEE (reference sequence). V was clipped by 4 bases and J by 2 bases; unmatched bases: 8. Here the CDR3 DNA reads TGTGCCAGCAGCGGATGGGGACAGCTGCAAGAGACCCAGTACTTC. Its protein product is CASSGWGQLQETQYF.

This clonotype turned up a few times. The chain combines TRBV6-6 with TRBJ1-1; 10 bases map to TRBD1. The CDR3 contains 15 residues. J was trimmed by 4 bases and V by 6 bases; bases with no gene match: 8. Germline V gene sequence: CDR1 MNHNY, CDR2 SVGAGI (reference sequence). CDR3 nucleotide sequence: TGTGCCAGCAGCCCCGAGGGGACAGGGGCCACTGAAGCTTTCTTT. Its protein product is CASSPEGTGATEAFF.

V usage is TRBV6-2 or TRBV6-3 and J usage is TRBJ1-5; no firm D call. V lost 8 bases, J lost 6 bases, and 11 bases lay in between. In germline, CDR1 is MNHEY, CDR2 SVGEGT. This CDR3 comprises 12 residues. Written as DNA, the CDR3 is TGTGCCAGCTCTCGGGTGGGTCAGCCCCAGCATTTT. Translated: CASSRVGQPQHF.